The 19 T cell receptor beta chains below come from one sample, sequenced in a study of blood T cell repertoires in COVID-19. Sequencing used immunoSEQ multiplex PCR; TCRdb keeps in-frame clones, though not all of them. Seen here are over 200,000 clones, 70% to 90% observed once, and the top ten hold roughly 3.2%. The source material was PBMCs or T cells enriched from blood (not recorded which). These receptors were obtained from a woman aged 45-65 years in a cohort exposed to, infected with or recovered from COVID-19 (not recorded which).

V gene TRBV9 combines with J gene TRBJ1-3; no definite D call. Trimming stripped 0 bases from V and 4 bases from J, with 8 bases between. The germline V gene encodes CDR1 SGDLS and CDR2 YYNGEE. The CDR3 extends over 14 amino acids. CDR3 nucleotides: TGTGCCAGCAGCGTAGGAGGGTACGGAAACACCATATATTTT. It translates to CASSVGGYGNTIYF.

The rearrangement links TRBV15 to TRBJ2-3; 8 nucleotides align to TRBD1. V shed 0 bases and J 5 bases; nucleotides not matched to a gene: 4. The CDR3 is 15 residues long. Germline V gives CDR1 LNHNV, CDR2 YYDKDF (reference sequence). The CDR3 is CATSRDWDRQDTQYF. CDR3 coding DNA: TGTGCCACCAGCAGAGATTGGGACAGGCAAGATACGCAGTATTTT.

V is TRBV19 and J is TRBJ1-2; the D gene is possibly TRBD1 (5 bases). CDR1 LNHDA and CDR2 SQIVND come from the germline V gene (reference sequence). V was clipped by 1 base and J by 3 bases, with 21 bases between them. The CDR3 length is 18 residues. The CDR3 region is CASSIVRDSRGWDYGYTF. The CDR3 DNA sequence: TGTGCCAGTAGTATAGTTCGCGACAGTAGAGGATGGGACTATGGCTACACCTTC.

This clone was picked up a small number of times. J is TRBJ1-6 and V is TRBV4-1, with TRBD1 as a possible D gene (5 bases). With 0 bases removed from V and 6 bases from J, the gap between germline ends came to 12 bases. Germline loops: CDR1 MGHRA, CDR2 YSYEKL. The CDR3 has 16 residues. The CDR3 sequence: CASSQEQSQGNSPLHF. DNA for the CDR3: TGCGCCAGCAGCCAAGAGCAATCGCAGGGTAATTCACCCCTCCACTTT.

This clone has only one observation. CDR3 amino acids: CASSPPRTGELFF. Written as DNA, the CDR3 is TGTGCCAGCAGTCCGCCGCGGACCGGGGAGCTGTTTTTT. The chain links TRBV27 to TRBJ2-2, with D uncertain. The CDR3 has 13 amino acids. Trimming took 5 bases from V and 5 from J, leaving 9 bases between them. Per germline, CDR1 MNHEY and CDR2 SMNVEV (reference sequence).

This clone occurred many times. The chain links TRBV7-9 to TRBJ2-2; 7 positions agree with TRBD1. CDR3 length: 11 residues. CDR1 and CDR2 (germline): SEHNR, FQNEAQ (reference sequence). V lost 5 bases, J lost 13 bases, and 4 bases stayed unmatched. CDR3 residues: CASSPRDRLFF. Written as DNA, the CDR3 is TGTGCCAGCAGCCCCCGGGACAGGCTGTTTTTT.

The chain recombines TRBV10-3 with TRBJ2-2, with D perhaps TRBD2 (7 bases). Germline lookup yields CDR1 ENHRY and CDR2 SYGVKD. Between the trimmed V and J ends, which lost 11 bases and 6 bases, there was a span of 19 bases. The CDR3 extends over 14 amino acids. The CDR3 sequence is CAHSEGGGPGELFF. The CDR3 DNA reads TGTGCCCACTCGGAGGGGGGGGGCCCCGGGGAGCTGTTTTTT.

The chain is built from TRBV6-1 and TRBJ1-2; D gene uncertain. CDR3 size: 15 residues. Trimming cost V 0 bases and J 2 bases, with 10 bases left between them. Germline CDR1 MNHNS, CDR2 SASEGT. The DNA for the CDR3 is TGTGCCAGCAGTGAAGCGCTCGCGGGGAACTATGGCTACACCTTC. Its protein product is CASSEALAGNYGYTF.

This CDR3 reads CASSPQGLVTEAFF. CDR3 DNA: TGTGCCAGTAGTCCCCAGGGGCTCGTCACTGAAGCTTTCTTT. The chain couples TRBV19 to TRBJ1-1, with a possible D match to TRBD1 (6 bases). This CDR3 spans 14 amino acids. CDR1 and CDR2 from the germline V gene are LNHDA and SQIVND (reference sequence). Trimming removed 5 bases from V and 4 bases from J, with 14 bases in between.

This chain links TRBV5-6 with TRBJ1-2, with 7 bases fitting TRBD1. The V gene end was trimmed by 0 bases and the J gene end by 3 bases; junction bases not matched to a gene: 5. This CDR3 has 15 amino acids. Germline CDR1 SGHDT, CDR2 YYEEEE. CDR3 region: CASSLAGTEDYGYTF. CDR3 DNA: TGTGCCAGCAGCTTGGCCGGGACAGAAGACTATGGCTACACCTTC.

This clone was seen a handful of times. The chain has TRBV4-3 and TRBJ1-1; TRBD1 might be the D (5 bases). CDR3 length equals 16 residues. V dropped 0 bases and J dropped 5 bases, with 16 bases sitting between them. CDR1 is LGHNA, CDR2 YSLEER, per germline. The CDR3 sequence is CASSQDSVRAETEAFF. DNA of the CDR3: TGCGCCAGCAGCCAAGATAGTGTCAGGGCTGAGACTGAAGCTTTCTTT.

The J gene is TRBJ2-4, the V gene TRBV7-5; the DNA was not compared with TRBD1, the D call given in the table. TRBV7-5 is assigned pseudogene status. The CDR3 is 15 amino acids. CDR3 in amino acids: CARSEKTGGKNIQYF. CDR3 sequence (DNA): TGTGCCAGAAGCGAAAAGACAGGGGGGAAAAACATTCAGTACTTC.

V and J are TRBV6-4 and TRBJ1-6; 8 bases agree with TRBD1. The ends lost 4 bases at V and 10 bases at J; junction bases unmatched: 9. CDR1 MRHNA and CDR2 SNTAGT come from the germline V gene. The CDR3 sequence is 15 residues long. The CDR3 sequence is CASSVSPGQVSPLHF. In DNA form, the CDR3 reads TGTGCCAGCAGTGTATCTCCGGGACAGGTATCACCCCTCCACTTT.

The chain couples TRBV28 to TRBJ2-5; tentative D call: TRBD2 (6 bases). CDR3 length equals 15 residues. The V end was cut by 6 bases, the J end by 2 bases, with 16 bases between. Germline assignment: CDR1 MDHEN and CDR2 SYDVKM. As DNA, the CDR3 is TGTGCCAGCAGGCTGGGTTGGGGGGAACAAGAGACCCAGTACTTC. It specifies CASRLGWGEQETQYF.

The chain recombines TRBV6-5 with TRBJ1-1; the match to TRBD1 covers 7 bases. The junction had 12 bases not matched to a gene; V was cut back by 8 bases and J by 3 bases. The germline V gene has CDR1 MNHEY and CDR2 SVGAGI. This CDR3 comprises 15 residues. The CDR3 region is CASPTNRGWYTEAFF. The CDR3 region has the DNA TGTGCCAGCCCTACTAACAGGGGTTGGTACACTGAAGCTTTCTTT.

This chain links TRBV11-1 with TRBJ2-7; 8 bases are shared with TRBD1. Germline V gene sequence: CDR1 SGHAT, CDR2 FQDESV (reference sequence). V dropped 1 base and J dropped 3; count of bases not matched to a gene: 8. The CDR3 has 16 residues. CDR3 DNA sequence: TGTGCCAGCAGCTTAGATGGACAGGGACCTCTCTACGAGCAGTACTTC. Translating gives CASSLDGQGPLYEQYF.

This chain connects TRBV4-3 to TRBJ1-1, with D possibly matching TRBD1 (6 bases). CDR1 is LGHNA, CDR2 YSLEER, per germline. CDR3 length: 13 amino acids. Trimming cost V 1 base and J 10 bases, with 13 bases left between them. The CDR3 sequence: CASSQAGGRRAFF. The CDR3 bases are TGCGCCAGCAGCCAAGCTGGGGGCAGGAGAGCTTTCTTT.

This chain links TRBV5-4 with TRBJ2-1; TRBD1 is a possible D gene (5 bases). V lost 5 bases and J 5 bases, leaving 11 bases between the germline ends. The CDR3 covers 13 residues. Germline CDR1 SGHNT, CDR2 YYREEE (reference sequence). The CDR3 sequence: CASSPWTNNEQFF. CDR3 sequence (DNA): TGTGCCAGCAGTCCCTGGACAAACAATGAGCAGTTCTTC. Drawing the rest from reference TRBV5-4 and TRBJ2-1, the complete variable domain is ETGVTQSPTHLIKTRGQQVTLRCSSQSGHNTVSWYQQALGQGPQFIFQYYREEENGRGNFPPRFSGLQFPNYSSELNVNALELDDSALYLCASSPWTNNEQFFGPGTRLTVL.

V is TRBV7-2 and J is TRBJ1-2; D gene ambiguous. The CDR3 sequence is 13 residues long. Deletions cut 2 bases from V and 6 bases from J, with 10 bases between. Germline V gives CDR1 SGHTA, CDR2 FQGNSA. CDR3 DNA: TGTGCCAGCAGCTTACGCGGTCTAGATGGCTACACCTTC. It is translated as CASSLRGLDGYTF.